This TCR beta chain was sequenced during a study of identifying expanded T cells in peripheral blood. Clones were sequenced by immunoSEQ multiplex PCR, and TCRdb holds only the in-frame ones, with some missing. The table has about 78,000 clones, 84% seen once. CDR1 SQVTM and CDR2 ANQGSEA come from the germline V gene. Trimming cost V 0 bases and J 8 bases, with 7 bases left between them. The CDR3 has 11 residues. Sequences were obtained from blood. This chain connects TRBV29-1 to TRBJ1-2; D remains unclear. This sequence originates from a person aged 18 to 75 in good health. CDR3 loop: CSVEDIRGYTF. The CDR3 DNA reads TGCAGCGTTGAAGATATCCGGGGCTACACCTTC. Full variable domain (rest looked up from reference TRBV29-1 and TRBJ1-2): SAVISQKPSRDICQRGTSLTIQCQVDSQVTMMFWYRQQPGQSLTLIATANQGSEATYESGFVIDKFPISRPNLTFSTLTVSNMSPEDSSIYLCSVEDIRGYTFGSGTRLTVV.